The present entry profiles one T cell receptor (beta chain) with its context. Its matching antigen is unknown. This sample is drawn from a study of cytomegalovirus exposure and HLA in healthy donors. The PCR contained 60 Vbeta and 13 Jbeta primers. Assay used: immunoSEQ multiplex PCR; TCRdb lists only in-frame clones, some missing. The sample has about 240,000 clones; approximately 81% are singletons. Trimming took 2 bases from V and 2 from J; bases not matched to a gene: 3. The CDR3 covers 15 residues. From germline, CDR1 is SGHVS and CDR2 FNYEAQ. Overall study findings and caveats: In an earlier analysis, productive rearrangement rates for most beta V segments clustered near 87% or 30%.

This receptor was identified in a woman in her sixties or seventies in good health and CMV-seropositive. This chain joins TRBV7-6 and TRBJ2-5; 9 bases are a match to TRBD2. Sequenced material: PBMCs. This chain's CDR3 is CASSLSSGIQETQYF. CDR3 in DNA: TGTGCCAGCAGCTTATCTAGCGGGATACAAGAGACCCAGTACTTC.